These 15 T cell receptor beta chains originate from one sample sequenced in a study of blood T cell repertoires in COVID-19 (dated by TCRdb to 2020 to 2022). Library preparation was by the immunoSEQ multiplex PCR assay. TCRdb took this table from immuneACCESS and kept in-frame rearrangements with V and J called. Such tables lack part of the clones; where checked against another copy, unresolved V genes explain under half of the gap, and the rest is unexplained. The sample includes approximately 230,000 clones, with about nine tenths observed a single time. Around 1.7% of the sample comes from the top ten. The source material was PBMCs or T cells enriched from blood (not recorded which). The receptors stem from a middle-aged man who had recovered from COVID-19.

This clone was counted a few times. V and J are TRBV11-3 and TRBJ2-1; the match to TRBD2 covers 11 bases. Germline V CDR1 and CDR2: SGHNT, YENEEA. The CDR3 extends over 17 amino acids. The ends lost 1 base at V and 8 bases at J; junction bases unmatched: 10. The CDR3 loop is CASSLGVSSGGDDEQFF. The CDR3 DNA reads TGTGCCAGCAGCTTAGGTGTTAGTAGCGGGGGGGACGATGAGCAGTTCTTC.

This clone was detected a few times. The chain uses TRBV27 and TRBJ1-5; TRBD1 aligns across 9 bases. V lost 6 bases, J lost 7 bases, and 13 bases stayed unmatched. Germline assignment: CDR1 MNHEY and CDR2 SMNVEV (reference sequence). The CDR3 is 16 amino acids. CDR3 coding DNA: TGTGCCAGCAGCCAGAGATCCACAGGGGGCGGCCAGCCCCAGCATTTT. Translation: CASSQRSTGGGQPQHF.

This clone was detected a few times. The rearrangement links TRBV4-3 to TRBJ2-1; maybe TRBD1 (6 bases). This CDR3 has 15 amino acids. Germline V gives CDR1 LGHNA, CDR2 YSLEER. V was shortened by 2 bases and J by 8 bases, with 16 bases between the two germline ends. The CDR3 is CASSQRGTPGDEQFF. In DNA form, the CDR3 reads TGCGCCAGCAGCCAACGGGGTACGCCAGGGGATGAGCAGTTCTTC.

The chain couples TRBV10-3 to TRBJ1-1; D remains unclear. Trimming removed 3 bases from V and 0 bases from J, with 5 bases in between. Germline V gene data show CDR1 as ENHRY and CDR2 as SYGVKD. The CDR3 covers 13 residues. The CDR3 region is CAISDPVNTEAFF. CDR3 DNA: TGTGCCATCAGTGATCCGGTGAACACTGAAGCTTTCTTT.

This rearrangement joins TRBV5-6 to TRBJ1-3, with TRBD1 matching over 7 bases. This CDR3 has 12 residues. V lost 4 bases to trimming and J lost 12 bases; unmatched junction nucleotides: 7. Germline V gives CDR1 SGHDT, CDR2 YYEEEE. As DNA, the CDR3 is TGTGCCAGCAGCATCGACAGGGTCGACATATATTTT. It translates to CASSIDRVDIYF.

The chain employs TRBV12-3 or TRBV12-4 and TRBJ2-1; D not certain. V was shortened by 2 bases and J by 10 bases, with 6 bases between the two germline ends. The CDR3 contains 11 residues. The CDR3 loop is CASSLILEQFF. CDR3 DNA sequence: TGTGCCAGCAGTTTAATCCTAGAGCAGTTCTTC.

V and J are TRBV6-1 and TRBJ1-1; TRBD1 is a possible D gene (5 bases). CDR1 and CDR2 from the germline V gene are MNHNS and SASEGT. Trimming took off 3 bases at V and 5 bases at J, with 10 bases between the two ends. This CDR3 is built from 13 residues. CDR3 region: CASSDPGWTEAFF. The DNA of the CDR3 is TGTGCCAGCAGTGATCCAGGGTGGACTGAAGCTTTCTTT.

V usage is TRBV4-3 and J usage is TRBJ1-2; 10 bases match TRBD1. V lost 5 bases, J lost 2 bases, and 14 bases stayed unmatched. CDR1 LGHNA and CDR2 YSLEER come from the germline V gene. This CDR3 has 18 residues. CDR3 protein: CASSKGAGTGVQNYGYTF. As DNA, the CDR3 is TGCGCCAGCAGCAAGGGGGCTGGGACAGGGGTCCAGAACTATGGCTACACCTTC.

This chain connects TRBV27 to TRBJ1-1; 10 positions agree with TRBD1. This CDR3 is built from 15 residues. Germline trimming cut 5 bases from V and 6 bases from J; bases unmatched to any gene: 9. The germline V gene has CDR1 MNHEY and CDR2 SMNVEV (reference sequence). The CDR3 reads CASSRRTGGVAEAFF. CDR3 DNA sequence: TGTGCCAGCAGTCGACGGACAGGGGGTGTCGCTGAAGCTTTCTTT.

The chain links TRBV30 to TRBJ1-5; D possibly corresponds to TRBD1 (5 bases). V lost 4 bases to trimming and J lost 0 bases, with 13 bases between them. The CDR3 loop spans 15 amino acids. Germline CDR1 is GTSNPN and CDR2 is SVGIG (reference sequence). The CDR3 protein is CAWTRGGNSNQPQHF. The CDR3 coding sequence is TGTGCCTGGACCCGGGGGGGGAATAGCAATCAGCCCCAGCATTTT.

This chain connects TRBV25-1 to TRBJ2-3, with D possibly being TRBD2 (6 bases). Between the trimmed V and J ends, which lost 3 bases and 11 bases, there was a span of 15 bases. Germline CDR1 reads MGHDK; CDR2 reads SYGVNS. The CDR3 totals 13 residues. CDR3 nucleotide sequence: TGTGCCAGCAGTGAGGGCCCTAGGCGGGAGCAGTATTTT. It translates to CASSEGPRREQYF.

The chain couples TRBV6-6 to TRBJ1-1, with D tentatively TRBD1 (6 bases). The CDR3 extends over 17 amino acids. The V end lost 5 bases, the J end lost 5 bases, and 24 bases lay between the germline ends. The V gene's germline CDR1 is MNHNY and CDR2 SVGAGI (reference sequence). CDR3 amino acids: CASSLSQGTLGLTEAFF. The CDR3 nucleotides are TGTGCCAGCAGTCTGTCACAGGGTACTCTTGGCTTGACTGAAGCTTTCTTT.

The chain recombines TRBV29-1 with TRBJ2-3; 10 positions match TRBD2. CDR3 length equals 15 residues. Trimming removed 4 bases from V and 4 bases from J; junction bases left unmatched: 8. The germline CDR1 and CDR2 sequences are SQVTM and ANQGSEA. The CDR3 sequence is CSVAGLGLAPDTQYF. In DNA, the CDR3 is TGCAGCGTTGCAGGGTTGGGACTAGCGCCAGATACGCAGTATTTT.

The chain's CDR3 is CASSSSKRERPYEQYF. The CDR3 nucleotides read TGTGCCAGCAGCTCTTCAAAGCGGGAGCGCCCTTACGAGCAGTACTTC. The chain carries TRBV11-2 and TRBJ2-7; 8 bases agree with TRBD2. Looked up from germline, CDR1 is SGHAT and CDR2 is FQNNGV. J was trimmed by 4 bases and V by 4 bases; bases with no gene match: 12. The CDR3 has 16 residues.

The genes are TRBV29-1 and TRBJ2-3, with TRBD2 matching over 15 bases. Germline values: CDR1 SQVTM, CDR2 ANQGSEA. Trimming removed 7 bases from V and 4 bases from J; junction bases left unmatched: 3. The CDR3 covers 14 residues. This CDR3 reads CSAGLAGGPDTQYF. The DNA of the CDR3 is TGCAGCGCGGGACTAGCGGGAGGTCCAGATACGCAGTATTTT.